The rows below give T cell receptor beta chains drawn from one sample of a study of T cell responses to AZD1222 COVID-19 vaccine. TCRdb's table, derived via immunoSEQ multiplex PCR, lists solely in-frame clones and lacks some. The sample consists of 200,000 or so clones, about 92% of them appearing once. Here the sequenced sample was peripheral blood, taken on day 0 of AZD1222 vaccination. These receptors were collected from an adult in good health. Each CDR3 is given with its conserved first and last residue. D genes are given only for firm matches. The size field is filled for only some rows; it gives once, few, many or a size class.

TRBV28	TRBD1	TRBJ2-1	-	CASSFEGANYNEQFF	TGTGCCAGCAGTTTTGAGGGGGCCAATTACAATGAGCAGTTCTTC
TRBV7-2	-	TRBJ2-7	-	CASSYEEGAYEQYF	TGTGCCAGCAGCTATGAGGAGGGGGCTTACGAGCAGTACTTC
TRBV5-4	-	TRBJ2-2	-	CASSWENTGELFF	TGTGCCAGCAGCTGGGAGAACACCGGGGAGCTGTTTTTT
TRBV7-8	TRBD1	TRBJ2-2	-	CASSRLRGQNGELFF	TGTGCCAGCAGCCGACTCAGGGGGCAGAACGGGGAGCTGTTTTTT
TRBV11-2	-	TRBJ2-7	-	CASSLASAGSEQYF	TGTGCCAGCAGCTTAGCCTCGGCGGGAAGCGAGCAGTACTTC
TRBV15	TRBD2	TRBJ2-1	-	CATSRGGLAGGYNEQFF	TGTGCCACCAGCAGAGGAGGACTAGCGGGGGGGTACAATGAGCAGTTCTTC
TRBV18	-	TRBJ1-6	-	CASSIRGAGANSPLHF	TGTGCCAGCTCGATTCGTGGGGCAGGGGCGAACTCACCCCTCCACTTT
TRBV5-5	-	TRBJ1-1	-	CASRNRQMNTEAFF	TGTGCCAGCAGGAATCGACAGATGAACACTGAAGCTTTCTTT
TRBV29-1	TRBD1	TRBJ1-2	-	CSVGRGQDTF	TGCAGCGTTGGGAGGGGGCAGGACACCTTC
TRBV7-9	-	TRBJ1-2	-	CASSTGLTGYTF	TGTGCCAGCAGCACTGGGCTGACGGGCTACACCTTC
TRBV19	TRBD1	TRBJ2-7	-	CASSPGQGFAEQYF	TGTGCCAGTAGTCCGGGACAGGGATTTGCCGAGCAGTACTTC
TRBV2	-	TRBJ1-1	-	CASTPGRTEAFF	TGTGCCAGCACCCCAGGTCGGACTGAAGCTTTCTTT
TRBV5-6	-	TRBJ1-3	-	CASSLAGGSSGNTIYF	TGTGCCAGCAGCTTGGCCGGGGGCTCCTCTGGAAACACCATATATTTT
TRBV7-6	-	TRBJ2-7	-	CASSLDTASEQYF	TGTGCCAGCAGCTTAGACACAGCTTCCGAGCAGTACTTC
TRBV7-9	-	TRBJ1-1	-	CASSLVGFPNTEAFF	TGTGCCAGCAGCTTAGTAGGGTTTCCGAACACTGAAGCTTTCTTT
TRBV28	-	TRBJ2-6	-	CASHKSGANVLTF	TGTGCCAGTCATAAATCTGGGGCCAACGTCCTGACTTTC
TRBV5-4	-	TRBJ2-3	-	CASSLPGPTSTDTQYF	TGTGCCAGCAGTTTGCCGGGACCTACAAGCACAGATACGCAGTATTTT
TRBV19	-	TRBJ2-1	-	CASRPWGTRADSVYNEQFF	TGTGCCAGTCGCCCGTGGGGAACTAGGGCGGACTCGGTCTACAATGAGCAGTTCTTC
TRBV11-2	TRBD2	TRBJ2-7	once	CASSLVRGTRAYEQYF	TGTGCCAGCAGCTTAGTGAGAGGGACTAGAGCCTACGAGCAGTACTTC
TRBV5-1	TRBD1	TRBJ1-1	-	CASSFGTGGKRTEAFF	TGCGCCAGCAGCTTCGGGACAGGGGGGAAGAGAACTGAAGCTTTCTTT
TRBV12-3/TRBV12-4	-	TRBJ1-1	-	CASKPGAKGAFF	TGTGCCAGCAAACCAGGGGCTAAGGGAGCTTTCTTT
TRBV6-6	-	TRBJ1-5	-	CASSSRGGDSNQPQHF	TGTGCCAGCAGTTCCCGTGGTGGGGATAGCAATCAGCCCCAGCATTTT
TRBV5-6	-	TRBJ1-6	few	CASSLKNSYNSPLHF	TGTGCCAGCAGCTTGAAGAACAGTTATAATTCACCCCTCCACTTT
TRBV5-1	-	TRBJ1-1	-	CASSLRPKNTEAFF	TGCGCCAGCAGCTTGAGACCGAAGAACACTGAAGCTTTCTTT
TRBV6-5	TRBD2	TRBJ2-2	-	CASSYGLAGANGELFF	TGTGCCAGCAGTTACGGACTAGCGGGAGCTAACGGGGAGCTGTTTTTT
TRBV6-5	-	TRBJ2-7	-	CASTNPGRNYEQYF	TGTGCCAGCACCAACCCGGGACGGAACTACGAGCAGTACTTC
TRBV5-1	-	TRBJ2-6	-	CASSPEPGAGANVLTF	TGCGCCAGCAGCCCCGAACCGGGGGCCGGGGCCAACGTCCTGACTTTC
TRBV6-5	-	TRBJ1-1	-	CASSYSGSLMNTEAFF	TGTGCCAGCAGTTACTCGGGGAGCCTGATGAACACTGAAGCTTTCTTT
TRBV3-1/TRBV3-2	TRBD1	TRBJ1-1	-	CASSPVLRAGGTEAFF	TGTGCCAGCAGCCCGGTTTTGAGGGCAGGGGGCACTGAAGCTTTCTTT
TRBV19	TRBD1	TRBJ1-5	-	CASRPGTAYSNQPQHF	TGTGCCAGTAGGCCGGGGACAGCTTATAGCAATCAGCCCCAGCATTTT
TRBV28	-	TRBJ2-3	-	CASSFYAGVGTDTQYF	TGTGCCAGCAGTTTTTATGCAGGGGTGGGCACAGATACGCAGTATTTT
TRBV6-5	-	TRBJ2-3	-	CASSRLQVRTDTQYF	TGTGCCAGCAGCCGGTTGCAGGTGCGCACAGATACGCAGTATTTT
TRBV30	-	TRBJ1-1	-	CAWSVIRNTEAFF	TGTGCCTGGAGTGTAATCAGGAACACTGAAGCTTTCTTT
TRBV18	TRBD1	TRBJ2-2	-	CASSVTGGTGELFF	TGTGCCAGCTCAGTAACAGGGGGCACCGGGGAGCTGTTTTTT
TRBV4-2	-	TRBJ1-4	-	CASSQEIYSNEKLFF	TGTGCCAGCAGCCAAGAGATTTACAGTAATGAAAAACTGTTTTTT
TRBV6-5	-	TRBJ2-2	-	CACSQDTGELFF	TGTGCCTGTTCACAAGACACCGGGGAGCTGTTTTTT
TRBV14	-	TRBJ2-5	-	CASSREGLQTETQYF	TGTGCCAGCAGCCGAGAAGGGCTCCAGACCGAGACCCAGTACTTC
TRBV4-2	-	TRBJ1-2	-	CASSPETVSSYGYTF	TGTGCCAGCAGCCCCGAGACAGTCAGCTCCTATGGCTACACCTTC
TRBV11-2	-	TRBJ2-6	-	CASSLGDLRSGANVLTF	TGTGCCAGCAGCTTAGGGGACCTGCGAAGTGGGGCCAACGTCCTGACTTTC
TRBV11-2	-	TRBJ1-1	-	CASSRRGGSTEAFF	TGTGCCAGCAGCCGTAGGGGGGGGTCCACTGAAGCTTTCTTT
TRBV5-1	TRBD2	TRBJ2-1	-	CASRIQTSGDEQFF	TGCGCCAGCAGGATCCAGACTAGCGGGGATGAGCAGTTCTTC
TRBV6-5	-	TRBJ1-5	-	CAGSPTGNQPQHF	TGTGCCGGATCCCCGACCGGCAATCAGCCCCAGCATTTT
TRBV28	-	TRBJ1-2	-	CASSLYGTGYTF	TGTGCCAGCAGCCTTTATGGAACGGGCTACACCTTC
TRBV28	-	TRBJ2-2	-	CASSSSQEANTGELFF	TGTGCCAGCAGTTCTTCCCAAGAAGCGAACACCGGGGAGCTGTTTTTT
TRBV7-9	-	TRBJ2-1	once	CASSLAPTRTPYNEQFF	TGTGCCAGCAGCTTAGCGCCCACCCGTACCCCCTACAATGAGCAGTTCTTC
TRBV7-9	-	TRBJ1-2	-	CASSSPGDIEVYGYTF	TGTGCCAGCAGCTCCCCGGGGGACATTGAAGTCTATGGCTACACCTTC
TRBV3-1/TRBV3-2	-	TRBJ1-1	-	CASSPIWGQNTEAFF	TGTGCCAGCAGCCCAATCTGGGGCCAGAACACTGAAGCTTTCTTT
TRBV18	TRBD1	TRBJ1-2	-	CASSPYDRGGSYGYTF	TGTGCCAGCTCACCATACGACAGGGGTGGTAGCTATGGCTACACCTTC
TRBV7-2	-	TRBJ1-1	-	CASSLALGASEAFF	TGTGCCAGCAGCTTGGCCCTAGGGGCTTCCGAAGCTTTCTTT
TRBV30	-	TRBJ1-5	-	CAWNKQYSNQPQHF	TGTGCCTGGAATAAACAATATAGCAATCAGCCCCAGCATTTT
TRBV5-6	-	TRBJ1-2	-	CASSPGINYGYTF	TGTGCCAGCAGCCCCGGGATAAACTATGGCTACACCTTC
TRBV10-1	-	TRBJ2-5	-	CASSDNRDIPPGTQYF	TGCGCCAGCAGTGACAACCGGGACATTCCGCCAGGGACCCAGTACTTC
TRBV10-3	-	TRBJ1-2	-	CAISLDPNYGYTF	TGTGCCATCAGCTTGGACCCTAACTATGGCTACACCTTC
TRBV19	-	TRBJ1-1	-	CASSIDSEAFF	TGTGCCAGTAGTATTGACAGTGAAGCTTTCTTT
TRBV15	-	TRBJ1-3	-	CATSRDLGGNTIYF	TGTGCCACCAGCAGAGATTTGGGTGGAAACACCATATATTTT